This T cell receptor (beta chain) was obtained from a study of T cell responses to AZD1222 COVID-19 vaccine. Germline CDR1 GTSNPN, CDR2 SVGIG (reference sequence). J gave up 3 bases and V 5 bases, and 7 bases lay outside the gene matches. CDR3 size: 14 residues. Produced via immunoSEQ multiplex PCR; TCRdb's table is partial and in-frame only. The sample carries 180,000 or so clones, over 85% recorded once. The chain recombines TRBV30 with TRBJ1-1, with TRBD1 matching 9 bases. The source is an adult who received the AZD1222 COVID-19 vaccine. Specimen: peripheral blood, collected 28 days after the second AZD1222 dose. The CDR3 bases are TGTGCCTGGTACCGGGACAGGGTGGACACTGAAGCTTTCTTT. It is translated as CAWYRDRVDTEAFF.